Below are 24 T cell receptor beta chains sequenced from a single sample in a study of blood T cells in healthy people across ages. PCR was performed a second time for about 7 to 12 cycles using a sample-barcoded 5' primer and a J-beta primer mix. TCRdb used MiXCR to reprocess the 5' RACE reads, holding one entry per CDR3 protein. This table has over 500,000 distinct CDR3 sequences, under 65% appearing once. Material: blood. These receptors all stem from a woman at least 80 years old in good health.

This clonotype was observed a handful of times. This chain connects TRBV6-6 to TRBJ1-3; D not certain. CDR3 length: 16 residues. Trimming pared 2 bases from V and 4 bases from J, leaving 15 bases between. The germline V gene encodes CDR1 MNHNY and CDR2 SVGAGI (reference sequence). CDR3 amino acids: CASSYSQRGGGNTIYF. In DNA, the CDR3 is TGTGCCAGCAGTTACAGTCAACGGGGAGGCGGAAACACCATATATTTT.

V is TRBV24-1 and J is TRBJ2-7, with TRBD2 as a possible D gene (7 bases). Germline CDR1 and CDR2: KGHDR and SFDVKD. V was trimmed by 9 bases and J by 7 bases, leaving 15 bases between them. The CDR3 totals 12 residues. CDR3 DNA sequence: TGTGCCACCCGGGGGGCCTACAATGAGCAGTACTTC. Protein product: CATRGAYNEQYF.

The chain is built from TRBV7-9 and TRBJ2-4, with 8 bases lining up with TRBD1. The J call may be wrong; the DNA end is better matched by TRBJ2-7. Germline CDR1 SEHNR, CDR2 FQNEAQ (reference sequence). The CDR3 consists of 18 residues. The CDR3 spells CASSPRYPGGAVVHEQYF. Written as DNA, the CDR3 is TGTGCCAGCAGCCCGAGGTATCCAGGGGGCGCGGTGGTCCACGAGCAGTACTTC.

In regard to this clonotype: Possible read error: a much larger clone is one base away. The V and J genes are TRBV28 and TRBJ2-5; 9 nucleotides agree with TRBD1. The J call may be in error: the DNA end matches TRBJ2-7 better. In germline, CDR1 is MDHEN, CDR2 SYDVKM. The CDR3 totals 15 residues. CDR3 in amino acids: CASSLGTGSRGEQYF. In nucleotides, the CDR3 is TGTGCCAGCAGTTTAGGGACAGGGAGCAGAGGCGAGCAGTACTTC.

The J gene is TRBJ2-1, the V gene TRBV3-1; 9 bases are a match to TRBD2. Germline V gene lookup returns CDR1 LGHDT and CDR2 YNNKEL (reference sequence). The CDR3 covers 17 residues. V trimming: 4 bases; J trimming: 7 bases; junction bases outside the gene matches: 14. The CDR3 DNA sequence: TGTGCCAGCAGCCTTACTAGCGCGGGAGGGGCAGGGAATGAGCAGTTCTTC. Translation gives CASSLTSAGGAGNEQFF.

The chain employs TRBV28 and TRBJ2-7; 9 nucleotides agree with TRBD1. Germline CDR1 and CDR2: MDHEN and SYDVKM. J was trimmed by 4 bases and V by 4 bases; bases with no gene match: 5. This CDR3 spans 14 amino acids. Here the CDR3 reads CASSSTGGRYEQYF. The CDR3 bases are TGTGCCAGCAGTTCGACAGGGGGTCGGTACGAGCAGTACTTC.

This clonotype was picked up many times. The rearrangement joins TRBV7-9 to TRBJ2-7; 9 bases are a match to TRBD2. The CDR3 is 14 amino acids. V lost 4 bases, J lost 2 bases, and 3 bases stayed unmatched. Germline-derived CDR1 and CDR2 are SEHNR and FQNEAQ (reference sequence). CDR3 sequence: CASSSTSGAYEQYF. As DNA, the CDR3 is TGTGCCAGCAGCTCGACTAGCGGAGCCTACGAGCAGTACTTC. The whole variable domain, filled in from reference TRBV7-9 and TRBJ2-7, reads DTGVSQNPRHKITKRGQNVTFRCDPISEHNRLYWYRQTLGQGPEFLTYFQNEAQLEKSRLLSDRFSAERPKGSFSTLEIQRTEQGDSAMYLCASSSTSGAYEQYFGPGTRLTVT.

This clonotype was counted only a few times. The chain recombines TRBV3-1 with TRBJ2-5, with TRBD2 as a possible D gene (5 bases). Trimming removed 5 bases from V and 11 bases from J, with 24 bases in between. From germline, CDR1 is LGHDT and CDR2 YNNKEL (reference sequence). This CDR3 is built from 15 residues. The CDR3 coding sequence is TGTGCCAGCAGCTTTACTCGGGTCGCGTTGGGAGAGCAGTACTTC. Translating it yields CASSFTRVALGEQYF.

This clonotype was counted only a few times. The chain couples TRBV29-1 to TRBJ1-2; D unclear. The CDR3 has 12 amino acids. CDR1 and CDR2 (germline): SQVTM, ANQGSEA. Trimming took off 6 bases at V and 0 bases at J, with 8 bases between the two ends. The CDR3 DNA is TGCAGCGTCGGCGTAACTAACTATGGCTACACCTTC. Translating gives CSVGVTNYGYTF.

The genes are TRBV28 and TRBJ1-2; 8 bases are a match to TRBD1. Trimming removed 2 bases from V and 7 bases from J; junction bases left unmatched: 6. Germline V gene sequence: CDR1 MDHEN, CDR2 SYDVKM. There are 14 residues in the CDR3. The CDR3 is CASSLVQGDGGYTF. In DNA, the CDR3 is TGTGCCAGCAGTTTAGTACAGGGGGACGGTGGCTACACCTTC.

This clonotype was counted many times. CDR3 sequence reads: CASSTPSGRGMSTDTQYF. Written as DNA, the CDR3 is TGTGCCAGCAGTACCCCTAGCGGGAGGGGTATGAGCACAGATACGCAGTATTTT. The chain is built from TRBV6-2 or TRBV6-3 and TRBJ2-3, with 12 nucleotides matching TRBD2. The CDR3 totals 18 residues. Germline V gives CDR1 MNHEY, CDR2 SVGEGT. V gave up 5 bases and J gave up 0 bases; unmatched junction bases: 9.

Comment on this clonotype: This may be a read error, as it is one base from a much larger clone. The V and J genes are TRBV7-2 and TRBJ2-1, with 11 bases that match TRBD2. V was pared by 10 bases and J by 10 bases, with 9 bases of the junction left unmatched. From germline, CDR1 is SGHTA and CDR2 FQGNSA. This CDR3 spans 13 amino acids. The CDR3 DNA sequence: TGTGCCACCGGGACTAGCGGATTCTACGAGCAGTTCTTC. Protein sequence: CATGTSGFYEQFF.

This clonotype was seen only a few times. The genes are TRBV20-1 and TRBJ2-7; D gene unclear. CDR1 DFQATT and CDR2 SNEGSKA come from the germline V gene (reference sequence). The CDR3 has 13 amino acids. V lost 4 bases, J lost 2 bases, and 12 bases lay in between. The CDR3 bases are TGCAGTGCTAAAGGACCGGCGACCTACGAGCAGTACTTC. This translates into CSAKGPATYEQYF.

The chain uses TRBV14 and TRBJ2-5, with TRBD1 as a possible D gene (5 bases). Germline lookup yields CDR1 SGHDN and CDR2 FVKESK. V was cut by 1 base and J by 4 bases, with 10 bases left in between. The CDR3 length is 14 residues. CDR3 DNA sequence: TGTGCCAGCAGCCAAGCTTCCAGGGTAGAGACCCAGTACTTC. This gives the protein CASSQASRVETQYF.

The chain couples TRBV12-5 to TRBJ2-3; 7 positions match TRBD1. The CDR3 runs to 16 residues. Trimming took 3 bases from V and 2 from J; bases not matched to a gene: 8. Germline CDR1 is LGHNT and CDR2 is FRNRAP. The CDR3 DNA sequence: TGTGCTAGTGGTTTTGCCCTTCAGGGGGTCACAGATACGCAGTATTTT. Protein: CASGFALQGVTDTQYF.

A remark on this clonotype: This clone may be a read error of a much larger clone one base away. This chain uses TRBV4-1 with TRBJ1-2, with D hard to call. Germline V gene data show CDR1 as MGHRA and CDR2 as YSYEKL. The CDR3 loop spans 14 amino acids. CDR3 sequence: CASSQDSRFYDYTF. CDR3 DNA: TGCGCCAGCAGCCAAGATTCCAGGTTCTATGACTACACCTTC.

As concerns this clonotype: Since a much larger clone is just one base distant, this may be a read error. The V and J genes are TRBV15 and TRBJ1-2; possibly TRBD1 for D (5 bases). CDR1 and CDR2 (germline): LNHNV, YYDKDF (reference sequence). This CDR3 has 13 residues. Between the trimmed V and J ends, which lost 5 bases and 4 bases, there was a span of 11 bases. In DNA, the CDR3 is TGTGCCACCAGCCTTAACAGGAGCTATGGCTACACCTTC. This encodes CATSLNRSYGYTF. The entire variable domain, with the rest obtained from reference TRBV15 and TRBJ1-2, is as follows: DAMVIQNPRYQVTQFGKPVTLSCSQTLNHNVMYWYQQKSSQAPKLLFHYYDKDFNNEADTPDNFQSRRPNTSFCFLDIRSPGLGDTAMYLCATSLNRSYGYTFGSGTRLTVV.

The rearrangement links TRBV20-1 to TRBJ2-3; 7 bases are shared with TRBD2. This CDR3 comprises 17 residues. Germline V gene lookup returns CDR1 DFQATT and CDR2 SNEGSKA (reference sequence). Trimming took 0 bases from V and 2 from J; bases not matched to a gene: 11. The CDR3 reads CSARDLYQAGNTDTQYF. The CDR3 nucleotides read TGCAGTGCTAGAGATTTATACCAAGCGGGAAACACAGATACGCAGTATTTT.

This clonotype was recorded many times. The gene calls are TRBV12-3 or TRBV12-4 and TRBJ2-7, with D hard to call. V was pared by 5 bases and J by 7 bases, with 21 bases between. This CDR3 contains 15 residues. CDR3 nucleotide sequence: TGTGCCAGCAGTCCACTACGGGTTTCCCATCGGGAGCAGTACTTC. Its translation is CASSPLRVSHREQYF.

In the case of this clonotype: An end of the junction does not agree with germline; a read error may underlie this. The chain couples TRBV6-5 to TRBJ1-2, with TRBD1 as a possible D gene (5 bases). The CDR3 totals 12 residues. CDR1 is MNHEY and CDR2 is SVGAGI in the germline V gene. CDR3: CASSCSGYGYTF. The DNA of the CDR3 is TGTGCCAGCAGTTGCTCAGGGTATGGTTACACCTTC.

Many counts were recorded for this clonotype. V usage is TRBV4-2 and J usage is TRBJ1-4, with D possibly TRBD1 on 6 matching bases. CDR1 and CDR2 (germline): LGHNA, YNFKEQ. The CDR3 has 15 amino acids. With 0 bases removed from V and 4 bases from J, the gap between germline ends came to 9 bases. The CDR3 region has the DNA TGTGCCAGCAGCCAAGAGTCAGGGGTTAATGAAAAACTGTTTTTT. It yields the protein CASSQESGVNEKLFF.

This clonotype was seen only a few times. The chain joins TRBV5-1 to TRBJ2-5; D might be TRBD1 or TRBD2, each matching 5 bases. The V gene lost 2 bases and the J gene lost 0 bases, with 11 bases spanning the gap. CDR1 and CDR2 from the germline V gene are SGHRS and YFSETQ. This CDR3 region has 15 residues. The CDR3 is CASSFGTVYQETQYF. The CDR3 DNA reads as TGCGCCAGCAGCTTCGGGACGGTGTACCAAGAGACCCAGTACTTC.

This clonotype was counted between two and nine times. The rearrangement links TRBV7-9 to TRBJ1-6; weak D call: TRBD1 (6 bases). V lost 3 bases to trimming and J lost 3 bases, with 12 bases between them. The CDR3 has 16 residues. Germline loops: CDR1 SEHNR, CDR2 FQNEAQ (reference sequence). In DNA form, the CDR3 reads TGTGCCAGCAGCTTTACCCAGGGGAACTATAATTCACCCCTCCACTTT. Translating gives CASSFTQGNYNSPLHF.

This clonotype was seen ten or more times. The chain recombines TRBV5-1 with TRBJ2-3; TRBD1 matches at 7 bases. The germline gives CDR1 SGHRS, CDR2 YFSETQ. CDR3 length: 14 amino acids. The J segment lost 3 bases and the V segment lost 0 bases, leaving 1 base of the junction unmatched. The CDR3 nucleotides are TGCGCCAGCAGCTTGGCACAGGGGACAGATACGCAGTATTTT. Protein product: CASSLAQGTDTQYF. The entire variable domain, with the rest obtained from reference TRBV5-1 and TRBJ2-3, is as follows: KAGVTQTPRYLIKTRGQQVTLSCSPISGHRSVSWYQQTPGQGLQFLFEYFSETQRNKGNFPGRFSGRQFSNSRSEMNVSTLELGDSALYLCASSLAQGTDTQYFGPGTRLTVL.